This entry lists 3 T cell receptor beta chains sequenced from one sample in a study of T-cell reconstitution after alpha-beta-depleted transplantation in children. Researchers prepared the TCRbeta library using unique molecular identifiers, the study reports. TCRdb redid the calling of the PCR reads with MiXCR, one entry per CDR3 protein. The data show roughly 610,000 distinct CDR3 sequences, 10% to 13% seen once. The material was PBMCs from the stem cell graft donor, obtained from the stem cell graft. The source of these receptors is a human donor who donated a stem cell graft to a child with acute myeloid leukemia.

This clonotype turned up a few times. CDR3 in DNA: TGTGCCAGCAGCCCCCCAATGGGACTACCGACGGATACGCAGTATTTT. Translation gives CASSPPMGLPTDTQYF. This rearrangement joins TRBV5-4 to TRBJ2-3; 7 positions match TRBD2. The CDR3 loop spans 16 amino acids. Germline lookup yields CDR1 SGHNT and CDR2 YYREEE (reference sequence). V gave up 4 bases and J gave up 6 bases; unmatched junction bases: 14.

V gene TRBV12-3 or TRBV12-4 combines with J gene TRBJ2-1, with 7 bases aligning to TRBD2. With V trimmed by 5 bases and J by 0 bases, 10 bases remained unmatched. There are 17 residues in the CDR3. CDR3: CASSRSPSGTSYNEQFF. The CDR3 nucleotides are TGTGCCAGCAGTAGGAGCCCCAGCGGGACCTCCTACAATGAGCAGTTCTTC.

This clonotype was seen once. This rearrangement joins TRBV18 to TRBJ2-1, with 7 nucleotides matching TRBD2. The CDR3 extends over 12 amino acids. J was trimmed by 12 bases and V by 2 bases; bases with no gene match: 4. Germline loops: CDR1 KGHSH, CDR2 LQKENI. As DNA, the CDR3 is TGTGCCAGCTCACCAGCGGGGGTTTGGCAGTTCTTC. Residues: CASSPAGVWQFF.